The clone carrying this TCR beta chain turned up a few times. This specimen belongs to a study of blood T cells in healthy people across ages. The V end lost 3 bases, the J end lost 6 bases, and 15 bases lay between the germline ends. The CDR3 sequence is 15 residues long. Germline V gene data show CDR1 as SGHTA and CDR2 as FQGNSA. Then a second PCR, running roughly 7 to 11 cycles, was carried out with a sample-barcoded 5' primer and a J-beta primer mix. TCRdb itself ran the 5' RACE reads through MiXCR, one entry per CDR3 protein. The table records more than 700,000 distinct CDR3 sequences, about 47% of them present only once.

Sequencing was done on a sample of blood. The clonotype was recovered from a man older than 75 in good health. The chain has TRBV7-2 and TRBJ2-4; weak D call: TRBD1 (6 bases). Here the CDR3 reads CASSFGQSRLNIQYF. The DNA of the CDR3 is TGTGCCAGCAGCTTTGGACAGTCAAGGTTAAACATTCAGTACTTC.